Given below is one TCR beta chain in context. Produced via immunoSEQ multiplex PCR; TCRdb's table is partial and in-frame only. This table has about 80,000 clones, 78% appearing once. CDR3 length: 15 amino acids. Trimming removed 4 bases from V and 0 bases from J, with 11 bases in between. Germline V CDR1 and CDR2: SNHLY, FYNNEI. These data are taken from a study of blood T cell repertoires in COVID-19. Study at large: T cells, B-cell-depleted T cells, or PBMCs provided the cDNA or gDNA that served as material.

Sequenced input: peripheral blood. The TCR comes from a human donor in a cohort sampled during active COVID-19. The chain has TRBV2 and TRBJ2-3; D might be TRBD2 (6 bases). CDR3 DNA: TGTGCCAGCAGTGGGTTCGGACTAAGCACAGATACGCAGTATTTT. It is translated as CASSGFGLSTDTQYF.